The text below deals with one TCR beta chain. Per the original methods: How many nucleated cells were present was estimated from reference gene primer amplification. Assay: immunoSEQ multiplex PCR; the TCRdb copy retains only in-frame clones and omits some. The D gene and trimming were derived from the DNA, and the V and J assignments and clone size from that table. Of around 90,000 clones in the sample, 80% were seen once. The data belong to a study of blood T cell repertoires in COVID-19. The germline gives CDR1 SGHDN, CDR2 FVKESK. The CDR3 has 13 residues. Trimming took off 4 bases at V and 1 base at J, with 7 bases between the two ends.

This receptor was identified in a human donor in a cohort sampled during active COVID-19. The V call is TRBV14, the J call TRBJ1-1; D not resolved. Sequencing used peripheral blood. The CDR3 DNA reads as TGTGCCAGCAGCCGACCGGGGAACACTGAAGCTTTCTTT. Translated: CASSRPGNTEAFF.